A selection of T cell receptor beta chains follows, all from one sample in a study of regulatory T cells in long-lasting Graves disease. TCRdb itself ran the multiplex PCR reads through MiXCR, one entry per CDR3 protein. The sample contains about 470,000 distinct CDR3 sequences, about 20% of which appear only once. The input for sequencing was peripheral blood mononuclear cells (PBMCs), taken when the disease was refractory, from a patient treated with antithyroid drugs. Every receptor here comes from a female donor with Graves disease. CDR3s include the opening cysteine and the closing phenylalanine or tryptophan. Fields, in order: D gene, V gene, J gene, clone size, CDR3 DNA, CDR3 protein. The D gene is left open where the match is weak. Clone size is not always given. Where it is, it says once, few, many or a class for expanded clones.

>.|TRBV7-3|TRBJ2-2|few
TGTGCCAGCACCAAGGACAGAAGTTACACCGGGGAGCTGTTTTTT
CASTKDRSYTGELFF
>TRBD1|TRBV12-3/TRBV12-4|TRBJ2-5|many
TGTGCCAGCAGCCCCTATCGACAGGGGGGGGCCCAGTACTTC
CASSPYRQGGAQYF
>.|TRBV28|TRBJ1-5|few
TGTGCCAGCAGTTTGTCCCCCCAAAACAGGGAGGCCCAGCATTTT
CASSLSPQNREAQHF
>.|TRBV3-1|TRBJ2-2|.
TGTGCCAGCAGCCGCACCGGGGAGCTGTCTTTT
CASSRTGELSF
>.|TRBV6-2/TRBV6-3|TRBJ2-2|few
TGTGCCAGCAGTTACTCCTTTCAGGGGGGGAACACCGGGGAGCTGTTTTTT
CASSYSFQGGNTGELFF
>.|TRBV29-1|TRBJ2-7|few
TGCAGCGTTGAAATGGGTGGCGAGCAGTACTTC
CSVEMGGEQYF
>.|TRBV28|TRBJ2-1|.
TGTGCCAGCAGTTTATCCGTTCATGAGCAGTTCTTC
CASSLSVHEQFF
>.|TRBV6-1|TRBJ2-5|many
TGTGCCAGCAGTGAGTCTCGGGAGACCCAGTACTTC
CASSESRETQYF
>.|TRBV5-8|TRBJ2-3|.
TGCGCCAGCAGCTTGGCGCTAGATACGCAGTATTTT
CASSLALDTQYF
>.|TRBV12-3/TRBV12-4|TRBJ2-7|many
TGTGCCAGCAGTCCAGACGCCACCTACGAGCAGTACTTC
CASSPDATYEQYF
>.|TRBV19|TRBJ2-2|.
TGTGCCAGTAGTATAGATCCCGCTAGTTCCGGGGAGCTGTTTTTT
CASSIDPASSGELFF
>.|TRBV30|TRBJ1-5|many
TGTGCCTGGAGTCCTCAGGGCCGCCAGCCCCAGCATTTT
CAWSPQGRQPQHF
>.|TRBV28|TRBJ2-2|many
TGTGCCAGCAGTTTATACACCGGGGAGCTGTTTTTT
CASSLYTGELFF
>.|TRBV11-2|TRBJ2-2|many
TGTGCCAGCAGCTCGGGGACTCCCGACCGTATGTTTTTT
CASSSGTPDRMFF
>.|TRBV6-1|TRBJ1-1|many
TGTGCCAGCACCTGGGGCTCGAACACTGAAGCTTTCTTT
CASTWGSNTEAFF
>TRBD1|TRBV12-3/TRBV12-4|TRBJ1-5|.
TGTGCCAGCAGGTTACAGGGGCACGGCAATCAGCCCCAGCATTTT
CASRLQGHGNQPQHF
>.|TRBV7-3|TRBJ1-2|few
TGTGCCAGCAGCTTAAGGGGAGGGGAAGTTAATCATGGCTACACCTTC
CASSLRGGEVNHGYTF
>TRBD2|TRBV25-1|TRBJ2-7|.
TGTGCCAGCAGTGGGCCAAACCCTCTTGCGGGAGGCTACGAGCAGTACTTC
CASSGPNPLAGGYEQYF
>.|TRBV28|TRBJ2-3|.
TGTGCCAGCAGTTTCTTTTTTGGGAGACAGTCCACAGATACGCAGTATTTT
CASSFFFGRQSTDTQYF
>.|TRBV28|TRBJ2-2|few
TGTGCCAGCAGGCCGCATGCGATCACCGGGGAGCTGTTTTTT
CASRPHAITGELFF
>.|TRBV4-1|TRBJ1-2|few
TGCGCCAGCAGCCTCCCGCTGGGCGTCGGTGGCTACACCTTC
CASSLPLGVGGYTF
>.|TRBV2|TRBJ1-6|many
TGTGCCAGCAGTGACCCTCCGACAGGCTATAATTCACCCCTCCACTTT
CASSDPPTGYNSPLHF
>TRBD1|TRBV6-4|TRBJ1-1|.
TGTGCCAGCAGGGACAGGGCTATTTTCACTGAAGCTTTCTTT
CASRDRAIFTEAFF
>.|TRBV20-1|TRBJ1-1|.
TGCAGTGCCACCCCGGGGCACGAAATCTACATGAACACTGAAGCTTTCTTT
CSATPGHEIYMNTEAFF
>TRBD1|TRBV11-2|TRBJ1-2|many
TGTGCCAGCAGCTCTATTACAGGGGGCGTTGGGTACACCTTC
CASSSITGGVGYTF
>.|TRBV7-9|TRBJ2-7|few
TGTGCCAGCAGCTTAGGGCAGGGGAATGGGGTCGAGCAGTACTTC
CASSLGQGNGVEQYF
>TRBD1|TRBV7-9|TRBJ2-2|.
TGTGCCAGCAGCCGCGTAGGGGGCGACACCGGGGAGCTGTTTTTT
CASSRVGGDTGELFF
>.|TRBV20-1|TRBJ2-7|many
TGCAGTGCTAGAGATCCCCACAGAACCTACGAGCAGTACTTC
CSARDPHRTYEQYF
>.|TRBV29-1|TRBJ2-3|.
TGCAGCGTTGATGCTTTTGGGGAAGATACGCAGTATTTT
CSVDAFGEDTQYF
>TRBD1|TRBV28|TRBJ1-4|many
TGTGCCAGCAGGGACAGGGTTAGATATGAAAAACTGTTTTTT
CASRDRVRYEKLFF
>TRBD2|TRBV20-1|TRBJ2-7|few
TGCAGTGCTATGACTAGCCGCAGCTCCTACGAGCAGTACTTC
CSAMTSRSSYEQYF
>TRBD1|TRBV2|TRBJ2-5|many
TGTGCCAGCACCCAGACAGGGGAAGAGACCCAGTACTTC
CASTQTGEETQYF
>.|TRBV5-6|TRBJ1-5|many
TGTGCCAGCAGTTCCCGAGGTCAGCCCCAGCATTTT
CASSSRGQPQHF
>.|TRBV28|TRBJ1-5|few
TGTGCCAGCAGTTTCGGGCAGGGGAGTCAGCCCCAGCATTTT
CASSFGQGSQPQHF
>TRBD2|TRBV9|TRBJ2-2|.
TGTGCCAGCAGCGTAAGACTAGCGGGAGGAAGGACCGGGGAGCTGTTTTTT
CASSVRLAGGRTGELFF
>.|TRBV7-2|TRBJ1-1|many
TGTGCCAGCAGCCACGGGTGGGACACTGAAGCTTTCTTT
CASSHGWDTEAFF
>TRBD1|TRBV6-2/TRBV6-3|TRBJ2-7|.
TGTGCCAGCAGACGGGGACAGGGCCGGGAGCAGTACTTC
CASRRGQGREQYF
>TRBD2|TRBV28|TRBJ2-7|many
TGTGCCTCCTCGACGGCGGGAGTCTCCTACGAGCAGTACTTC
CASSTAGVSYEQYF
>.|TRBV25-1|TRBJ2-7|.
TGTGCCAGCAGTGAATTCATTAGCTACGAGCAGTACTTC
CASSEFISYEQYF
>.|TRBV6-1|TRBJ1-2|many
TGTGCCAGCAGTGATCACTATGGCTACACCTTC
CASSDHYGYTF
>.|TRBV25-1|TRBJ1-2|many
TGTGCCAGCAGTGTCACCGGGGGCGGTGGCTACACCTTC
CASSVTGGGGYTF
>.|TRBV7-9|TRBJ1-4|many
TGTGCCAGCAGCTCCCTACCGGGACAATCGAGCGAAAAACTGTTTTTT
CASSSLPGQSSEKLFF
>.|TRBV19|TRBJ2-4|many
TGTGCCAGTAGTACTCATCGGACTGACTGGTGGAACATTCAGTACTTC
CASSTHRTDWWNIQYF
>.|TRBV6-1|TRBJ1-6|few
TGTGCCAGCAGCCCCGGGGGTTGGGCCCTCCACTTT
CASSPGGWALHF
>.|TRBV20-1|TRBJ1-2|few
TGCAGTGCTAGCGTTGCTCTCTCGCTCGCCTACGGCTACACCTTC
CSASVALSLAYGYTF
>.|TRBV28|TRBJ2-7|.
TGTGCCAGCAGTCCCCGGCGCATTTCCTACGAGCAGTACTTC
CASSPRRISYEQYF
>TRBD2|TRBV5-1|TRBJ2-7|many
TGCGCCAGCAGCTTGGAAGGGACTAGCTCCTACGAGCAGTACTTC
CASSLEGTSSYEQYF
>TRBD2|TRBV28|TRBJ2-3|once
TGTGCCAGCAGCCGCTCTAGCGGGAGTTCAGATACGCAGTATTTT
CASSRSSGSSDTQYF
>.|TRBV7-8|TRBJ2-2|.
TGTGCCAGCAGCTTCCGCTCCTCGGGGCCTGCGAACACCGGGGAGCTGTTTTTT
CASSFRSSGPANTGELFF
>TRBD2|TRBV7-8|TRBJ2-7|many
TGTGCCAGCACCCCGACTAGCGGGAGCTACGAGCAGTACTTC
CASTPTSGSYEQYF
>.|TRBV28|TRBJ2-7|many
TGTGCCAGCAGCTTGACTAGACTCAGCTCCTACGAGCAGTACTTC
CASSLTRLSSYEQYF
>TRBD1|TRBV6-1|TRBJ2-5|.
TGTGCCAGCAGGGGACAGGGCCTGGTAGTTCAGTACTTC
CASRGQGLVVQYF
>.|TRBV6-1|TRBJ1-1|many
TGTGCCAGCAGTAAGGATCCCGGGAACACTGAAGCTTTCTTT
CASSKDPGNTEAFF
>TRBD2|TRBV6-2/TRBV6-3|TRBJ2-7|many
TGTGCCAGCAGTTACTCGGGGGGGACCCCCTACGAGCAGTACTTC
CASSYSGGTPYEQYF
>.|TRBV2|TRBJ1-1|many
TGTGCCAGCAGCCGTAATACCGGGAGTAGGACTGAAGCTTTCTTT
CASSRNTGSRTEAFF
>.|TRBV2|TRBJ1-1|.
TGTGCCGGCAGTGAACGGGGGGCGAACACTGAAGCTTTCTTT
CAGSERGANTEAFF